A selection of T cell receptor beta chains follows, all from one sample in a study of control samples from healthy donors and cancer patients. The data were produced by immunoSEQ multiplex PCR, yet TCRdb's version contains in-frame clones alone and is incomplete. This table holds 160,000 or so clones, roughly 93% found once. Sequenced input: blood. The receptors were gathered from a man aged 45 to 65 in good health. Each CDR3 is given with its conserved first and last residue. Fields, in order: J gene, D gene, clone size, V gene, CDR3 protein, CDR3 DNA. D genes are given only for firm matches. Not all rows give a size; the values are once, few, many and, for expanded clones, a class.

J: TRBJ1-1
D: .
size: .
V: TRBV6-5
CDR3: CASRGSVTEAFF
DNA: TGTGCCAGCAGGGGCAGCGTCACTGAAGCTTTCTTT

J: TRBJ1-1
D: TRBD1
size: .
V: TRBV28
CDR3: CASSLGTVNTEAFF
DNA: TGTGCCAGCAGTTTAGGGACAGTCAACACTGAAGCTTTCTTT

J: TRBJ2-1
D: TRBD2
size: .
V: TRBV7-9
CDR3: CASSYRTSGSYNEQFF
DNA: TGTGCCAGCAGCTACCGGACTAGCGGTTCCTACAATGAGCAGTTCTTC

J: TRBJ1-3
D: .
size: .
V: TRBV6-5
CDR3: CASSSQQGGGNTIYF
DNA: TGTGCCAGCAGTTCCCAACAGGGAGGAGGAAACACCATATATTTT

J: TRBJ1-4
D: .
size: .
V: TRBV30
CDR3: CAWSSYGAEKLFF
DNA: TGTGCCTGGAGTTCATACGGGGCAGAAAAACTGTTTTTT

J: TRBJ2-3
D: .
size: .
V: TRBV19
CDR3: CASTKGDTQYF
DNA: TGTGCCAGTACCAAAGGAGATACGCAGTATTTT

J: TRBJ2-7
D: .
size: .
V: TRBV28
CDR3: CASSFIRTLSYEQYF
DNA: TGTGCCAGCAGTTTTATCCGGACACTCTCCTACGAGCAGTACTTC

J: TRBJ1-1
D: .
size: .
V: TRBV6-1
CDR3: CASSEDPGTEAFF
DNA: TGTGCCAGCAGTGAAGACCCGGGCACTGAAGCTTTCTTT

J: TRBJ2-1
D: TRBD2
size: .
V: TRBV3-1/TRBV3-2
CDR3: CASSQEPSGSFRVF
DNA: TGTGCCAGCAGCCAGGAGCCTAGCGGGAGTTTCCGGGTCTTC

J: TRBJ2-7
D: .
size: .
V: TRBV19
CDR3: CASSRDLLTWEQYF
DNA: TGTGCCAGTAGCCGGGACCTCCTTACGTGGGAGCAGTACTTC

J: TRBJ1-1
D: .
size: .
V: TRBV11-2
CDR3: CASSWGGATEAFF
DNA: TGTGCCAGCAGCTGGGGGGGGGCTACTGAAGCTTTCTTT

J: TRBJ1-6
D: .
size: .
V: TRBV6-1
CDR3: CASSESQNTFNSPLHF
DNA: TGTGCCAGCAGTGAATCGCAAAACACGTTTAATTCACCCCTCCACTTT

J: TRBJ1-1
D: .
size: .
V: TRBV28
CDR3: CASRPGTHNTEAFF
DNA: TGTGCCAGCAGGCCCGGGACGCACAACACTGAAGCTTTCTTT

J: TRBJ2-6
D: .
size: .
V: TRBV6-2/TRBV6-3
CDR3: CASSHSVSSGANVLTF
DNA: TGTGCCAGCAGCCATTCCGTGAGTTCTGGGGCCAACGTCCTGACTTTC

J: TRBJ2-5
D: TRBD2
size: once
V: TRBV4-1
CDR3: CASSQGSGGLQETQYF
DNA: TGCGCCAGCAGCCAAGGTAGCGGGGGGCTCCAAGAGACCCAGTACTTC

J: TRBJ1-1
D: .
size: once
V: TRBV7-3
CDR3: CASSLTGYNTEAFF
DNA: TGTGCCAGCAGCTTAACAGGGTATAACACTGAAGCTTTCTTT

J: TRBJ1-5
D: .
size: .
V: TRBV2
CDR3: CASKPVAGTNQPQHF
DNA: TGTGCCAGCAAACCGGTGGCAGGCACCAATCAGCCCCAGCATTTT

J: TRBJ2-7
D: .
size: .
V: TRBV5-1
CDR3: CASSPEGGGGLKQYF
DNA: TGCGCCAGCAGCCCAGAAGGTGGGGGTGGTTTGAAGCAGTACTTC

J: TRBJ1-2
D: .
size: .
V: TRBV5-1
CDR3: CASSLDRDIGYTF
DNA: TGCGCCAGCAGCTTGGATAGGGACATTGGCTACACCTTC

J: TRBJ2-7
D: TRBD2
size: .
V: TRBV6-2/TRBV6-3
CDR3: CASSFSGTSSYEQYF
DNA: TGTGCCAGCAGTTTTTCCGGGACTAGCTCCTACGAGCAGTACTTC

J: TRBJ2-1
D: .
size: once
V: TRBV6-1
CDR3: CASSESPSPYNEQFF
DNA: TGTGCCAGCAGTGAAAGCCCAAGCCCCTACAATGAGCAGTTCTTC

J: TRBJ1-5
D: TRBD1
size: .
V: TRBV25-1
CDR3: CASSEPGQGNQPQHF
DNA: TGTGCCAGCAGTGAGCCGGGACAGGGCAATCAGCCCCAGCATTTT

J: TRBJ2-7
D: .
size: .
V: TRBV7-2
CDR3: CASSLRDEQYF
DNA: TGTGCCAGCAGCTTAAGAGACGAGCAGTACTTC

J: TRBJ2-7
D: .
size: .
V: TRBV7-2
CDR3: CASSRTLLYEQYF
DNA: TGTGCCAGCAGCCGGACTCTCCTCTACGAGCAGTACTTC

J: TRBJ2-3
D: .
size: .
V: TRBV25-1
CDR3: CASSEWADTQYF
DNA: TGTGCCAGCAGTGAATGGGCAGATACGCAGTATTTT

J: TRBJ2-1
D: .
size: .
V: TRBV12-3/TRBV12-4
CDR3: CASSSVYNEQFF
DNA: TGTGCCAGCAGTTCAGTGTACAATGAGCAGTTCTTC

J: TRBJ1-3
D: .
size: .
V: TRBV9
CDR3: CASSVGRQEYSGNTIYF
DNA: TGTGCCAGCAGCGTAGGGAGACAGGAATACTCTGGAAACACCATATATTTT

J: TRBJ2-7
D: .
size: .
V: TRBV28
CDR3: CASTKGPYEQYF
DNA: TGTGCCAGCACCAAAGGCCCCTACGAGCAGTACTTC

J: TRBJ1-1
D: .
size: .
V: TRBV5-1
CDR3: CASSLQMGSRNTEAFF
DNA: TGCGCCAGCAGCTTGCAAATGGGGTCAAGGAACACTGAAGCTTTCTTT

J: TRBJ2-1
D: .
size: .
V: TRBV9
CDR3: CASSVAQGLDEQFF
DNA: TGTGCCAGCAGCGTCGCTCAGGGGTTGGATGAGCAGTTCTTC

J: TRBJ1-1
D: .
size: .
V: TRBV7-2
CDR3: CASSFWNSGTEAFF
DNA: TGTGCCAGCAGCTTTTGGAATTCAGGGACTGAAGCTTTCTTT

J: TRBJ2-2
D: TRBD2
size: .
V: TRBV10-3
CDR3: CAISGIRTSGRRGTGELFF
DNA: TGTGCCATCAGTGGAATAAGAACTAGCGGGAGGAGGGGCACCGGGGAGCTGTTTTTT

J: TRBJ2-4
D: .
size: .
V: TRBV3-1/TRBV3-2
CDR3: CASSPLDRNIQYF
DNA: TGTGCCAGCAGCCCCTTAGACAGAAACATTCAGTACTTC

J: TRBJ2-1
D: TRBD1
size: .
V: TRBV29-1
CDR3: CSVEFRGGQSYSYNEQFF
DNA: TGCAGCGTTGAATTCCGTGGGGGACAGAGTTACTCCTACAATGAGCAGTTCTTC

J: TRBJ2-7
D: TRBD2
size: .
V: TRBV7-9
CDR3: CASSTDRIAGPYEQYF
DNA: TGTGCCAGCAGCACCGATCGAATAGCGGGACCCTACGAGCAGTACTTC

J: TRBJ2-7
D: .
size: .
V: TRBV28
CDR3: CASNPRGREYEQYF
DNA: TGTGCCAGCAACCCCCGGGGCAGGGAGTACGAGCAGTACTTC

J: TRBJ1-6
D: TRBD1
size: .
V: TRBV6-6
CDR3: CASTRPGTGTLYNSPLHF
DNA: TGTGCCAGCACTCGGCCAGGGACAGGGACCCTTTATAATTCACCCCTCCACTTT

J: TRBJ2-3
D: TRBD2
size: .
V: TRBV12-3/TRBV12-4
CDR3: CASSFSGEGWRYF
DNA: TGTGCCAGCAGTTTTAGTGGGGAGGGTTGGCGGTATTTT

J: TRBJ2-1
D: .
size: .
V: TRBV12-5
CDR3: CASGSSDNEQFF
DNA: TGTGCTAGTGGTTCCTCGGACAATGAGCAGTTCTTC